This is a list of T cell receptor beta chains from one sample in a study of blood T cell repertoires in COVID-19. Assay: immunoSEQ multiplex PCR; the TCRdb copy retains only in-frame clones and omits some. The sample lists about 180,000 clones; 89% were seen once. Sequencing was carried out using peripheral blood. The receptors were sampled from a man between 18 and 29 years old who had recovered from COVID-19. Each CDR3 is given with its conserved first and last residue. D genes are given only for firm matches. Size values are once, few and many counts, or a class for expanded clones, and some rows have none.

v_call,clone_size,d_call,j_call,cdr3_nt,cdr3_aa
TRBV27,.,TRBD2,TRBJ2-2,TGTGCCAGCAGTCCCAGGTCTAGCGGGAGTTCTAACACCGGGGAGCTGTTTTTT,CASSPRSSGSSNTGELFF
TRBV27,few,TRBD2,TRBJ2-4,TGTGCCAGCAGGGGACTAAAGGACGGCCTCTCCATTCAGTACTTC,CASRGLKDGLSIQYF
TRBV5-4,once,TRBD1,TRBJ1-2,TGTGCCAGCAGCCCGGGACAGTCCTATGGCTACACCTTC,CASSPGQSYGYTF
TRBV7-9,few,TRBD1,TRBJ1-6,TGTGCCAGCAGCTATTGGACAGGGTATTCACCCCTCCACTTT,CASSYWTGYSPLHF
TRBV7-9,once,TRBD2,TRBJ2-5,TGTGCCAGCAGCTCACTCCGGACTAGCGGATACCAAGAGACCCAGTACTTC,CASSSLRTSGYQETQYF
TRBV29-1,.,.,TRBJ1-1,TGCAGCGTGAGGGGGGGAAACACTGAAGCTTTCTTT,CSVRGGNTEAFF
TRBV6-5,.,.,TRBJ1-2,TGTGCCAGCGAGGACTATTTAGGTGGCTACACCTTC,CASEDYLGGYTF
TRBV4-1,once,TRBD2,TRBJ2-7,TGCGCCAGCAGCCAACTAGCGGGAGGGTCCTACGAGCAGTACTTC,CASSQLAGGSYEQYF
TRBV6-5,few,TRBD1,TRBJ1-2,TGTGCCAGCAGCAGCGACAGGGCCTATGGCTACACCTTC,CASSSDRAYGYTF
TRBV7-2,.,.,TRBJ2-1,TGTGCCAGCAGCTTAAACGGCTACAATGAGCAGTTCTTC,CASSLNGYNEQFF
TRBV6-1,.,.,TRBJ1-1,TGTGCCAGCAGTGAAGCGCGGAACACTGAAGCTTTCTTT,CASSEARNTEAFF
TRBV9,.,TRBD2,TRBJ2-7,TGTGCCAGCAGCGTGGGAGGGTGGTACGAGCAGTACTTC,CASSVGGWYEQYF
TRBV7-9,.,TRBD1,TRBJ1-4,TGTGCCAGCAGCTTTACCGCTGGACAGGGGGCCGGGAAACTGTTTTTT,CASSFTAGQGAGKLFF
TRBV6-6,.,TRBD2,TRBJ2-2,TGTGCCAGCAGTCGGGGCGGGAGGGACACCGGGGAGCTGTTTTTT,CASSRGGRDTGELFF
TRBV6-1,.,.,TRBJ2-5,TGTGCCAGCAGCGGGCAAGAGACCCAGTACTTC,CASSGQETQYF
TRBV7-3,few,.,TRBJ2-2,TGTGCCAGCAGCTTATCAGGGGACACCGGGGAGCTGTTTTTT,CASSLSGDTGELFF
TRBV28,.,TRBD1,TRBJ2-7,TGTGCCGCAGGGGGACAGTACGAGCAGTACTTC,CAAGGQYEQYF
TRBV27,.,TRBD2,TRBJ2-7,TGTGCCAGCAGTCCGTCCTCGGGGGGATCCGCCTACGAGCAGTACTTC,CASSPSSGGSAYEQYF
TRBV7-7,.,TRBD2,TRBJ2-2,TGTGCTAGCAGCCCCACTAGCGGTTACACCGGGGAGCTGTTTTTT,CASSPTSGYTGELFF
TRBV3-1/TRBV3-2,.,TRBD2,TRBJ2-1,TGTGCCAGCAGCCAACCTCGACTAGCTAAGAATGAGCAGTTCTTC,CASSQPRLAKNEQFF
TRBV5-5,.,TRBD1,TRBJ1-3,TGTGCCAGCAGCTTGGCCCCTCCGGGACAGGGGGTGAACTCTGGAAACACCATATATTTT,CASSLAPPGQGVNSGNTIYF
TRBV4-1,once,.,TRBJ2-3,TGCGCCAGCAGCCAAGAACGAGTGAGCACAGATACGCAGTATTTT,CASSQERVSTDTQYF
TRBV29-1,.,TRBD1,TRBJ2-7,TGCAGCGCTGGACAGGCCGGAACCTACGAGCAGTACTTC,CSAGQAGTYEQYF
TRBV4-1,.,.,TRBJ1-1,TGCGCCAGCAGCCAAACGACAGCGAACACTGAAGCTTTCTTT,CASSQTTANTEAFF
TRBV7-9,few,TRBD1,TRBJ2-7,TGTGCCAGCAGTCACCGGGACAGCGAGCAGTACTTC,CASSHRDSEQYF
TRBV29-1,.,TRBD2,TRBJ2-2,TGCAGCGTGACACGGACTAGCGGGGCCACCGGGGAGCTGTTTTTT,CSVTRTSGATGELFF
TRBV7-9,.,.,TRBJ2-7,TGTGCCAGCAGCCTCAGCGGGTACGAGCAGTACTTC,CASSLSGYEQYF
TRBV6-2/TRBV6-3,.,TRBD1,TRBJ2-7,TGTGCCAGCAGTTCTTCCGGGACAGAGTACGAGCAGTACTTC,CASSSSGTEYEQYF
TRBV27,.,.,TRBJ2-1,TGTGCCAGCAGCCCCGTTGGAGGGGTGTCCTACAATGAGCAGTTCTTC,CASSPVGGVSYNEQFF
TRBV7-8,.,TRBD1,TRBJ1-4,TGTGCCAGCACCTTGACAGGGGGGTATGAAAAACTGTTTTTT,CASTLTGGYEKLFF
TRBV13,.,.,TRBJ2-6,TGTGCCAGCAACCAGGGCCTTCCTGGGGCCAACGTCCTGACTTTC,CASNQGLPGANVLTF
TRBV10-3,few,TRBD2,TRBJ2-1,TGTGCCTCGGGACTAGCGGGAGGTGGGTCCTACAATGAGCAGTTCTTC,CASGLAGGGSYNEQFF
TRBV6-2/TRBV6-3,.,.,TRBJ2-5,TGTGCCAGCAGTTACTTTCCTCGACTCCCCCTAAGCCAAGAGACCCAGTACTTC,CASSYFPRLPLSQETQYF
TRBV6-6,.,.,TRBJ1-5,TGTGCCGGGGGCGTCAATCAGCCCCAGCATTTT,CAGGVNQPQHF
TRBV28,.,.,TRBJ1-1,TGTGCCAGCAGTTCCCCTGGGGGGATTAAGGCTGAAGCTTTCTTT,CASSSPGGIKAEAFF
TRBV3-1/TRBV3-2,.,.,TRBJ2-3,TGTGCCAGCAGCCAAGCAGGGGCGCAGTATTTT,CASSQAGAQYF
TRBV24-1,.,TRBD2,TRBJ2-3,TGTGCCACCAGTGAGGACGGGAGGGGCGGTACGCAGTATTTT,CATSEDGRGGTQYF
TRBV10-2,.,.,TRBJ1-3,TGCGCCAGCATGGGGAGCTCTGGAAACACCATATATTTT,CASMGSSGNTIYF
TRBV30,.,TRBD2,TRBJ2-2,TGTGCCTGGAACCGGGGAGGGACCGGGGAGCTGTTTTTT,CAWNRGGTGELFF
TRBV5-1,.,.,TRBJ1-2,TGCGCCAGCAGCTTGGCCGAGCCTGGCTACACCTTC,CASSLAEPGYTF
TRBV27,once,TRBD1,TRBJ1-1,TGTGCCAGCAGTTTAAATGGACAGGGAGGTAACACTGAAGCTTTCTTT,CASSLNGQGGNTEAFF
TRBV6-2/TRBV6-3,.,.,TRBJ1-4,TGTGCCAGCAGTTCGGAGGAAAGAGTCGTTGAAAAACTGTTTTTT,CASSSEERVVEKLFF
TRBV25-1,.,.,TRBJ1-4,TGTGCCAGCAGTGAAGGGGGGACTAATGAAAAACTGTTTTTT,CASSEGGTNEKLFF
TRBV10-1,.,TRBD1,TRBJ2-5,TGCGCCAGCAGGGACAGGGACTTCCAAGAGACCCAGTACTTC,CASRDRDFQETQYF
TRBV7-7,.,.,TRBJ1-1,TGTGCTAGCAGCTTAAACCAGGAAGCTGAAGCTTTCTTT,CASSLNQEAEAFF
TRBV7-2,.,TRBD1,TRBJ1-5,TGTGCCAGCAGCATGGAGTCCCGAACAGGGGGCTTTCAGCCCCAGCATTTT,CASSMESRTGGFQPQHF
TRBV7-3,once,.,TRBJ2-5,TGTGCCAGCAGCCCCGGCAGGGCCTTTGCGGAGACCCAGTACTTC,CASSPGRAFAETQYF
TRBV5-1,once,TRBD2,TRBJ2-5,TGCGCCAGCAGCTTCCGACTAGCGGGAGGGGCTGATGAGACCCAGTACTTC,CASSFRLAGGADETQYF
TRBV25-1,.,.,TRBJ1-6,TGTGCCAGCAGTGAACCGGGAATAGGCTCACCCCTCCACTTT,CASSEPGIGSPLHF
TRBV19,.,.,TRBJ1-1,TGTGCCACCTCCATCTCGGGGGTGACTGAAGCTTTCTTT,CATSISGVTEAFF
TRBV6-5,.,TRBD1,TRBJ2-5,TGTGCCAGCAGTACGAACAGGGGGGAGACCCAGTACTTC,CASSTNRGETQYF
TRBV27,.,.,TRBJ2-1,TGTGCCAGCAGTTGGGGCCCCTGGCAGGAGCAGTTCTTC,CASSWGPWQEQFF
TRBV4-2,.,TRBD1,TRBJ1-5,TGTGCCAGCAGCCGGATGGACAGGGGGAATCAGCCCCAGCATTTT,CASSRMDRGNQPQHF
TRBV24-1,.,TRBD1,TRBJ1-5,TGTGCCACCAGTCTCGGGACAGGGCTTAATCAGCCCCAGCATTTT,CATSLGTGLNQPQHF
TRBV4-3,.,TRBD2,TRBJ2-1,TGCGCCAGCAGCCAAGGTACTAGCGGGTACAATGAGCAGTTCTTC,CASSQGTSGYNEQFF
TRBV7-9,once,.,TRBJ2-7,TGTGCCAGCAGCTCGTCTAGTCTCGAGCAGTACTTC,CASSSSSLEQYF
TRBV2,.,TRBD2,TRBJ2-1,TGTGCCAGCATCTTGACTAGCGGGAGGAATGAGCAGTTCTTC,CASILTSGRNEQFF
TRBV7-8,.,.,TRBJ2-3,TGTGCCAGCAGCTTAGATCGTTCAGAAAGAAGAGATACGCAGTATTTT,CASSLDRSERRDTQYF
TRBV20-1,.,TRBD1,TRBJ1-1,TGCAGTTTTACAGGGGGCACTGAAGCTTTCTTT,CSFTGGTEAFF